The clone carrying this T cell receptor (beta chain) was found a few times. Its antigen remains unidentified. Treatment reported: some 20 received Ad26.COV2.S at low or high dose, single or two shots; roughly five received placebo; per-sample allocation not given. Specimens were obtained on day 63 following the first vaccine or placebo injection. In Boston, an adult donor aged 18-55 years took part. The sample belongs to a study of Ad26.COV2.S vaccination and SARS-CoV-2 variants. Study conclusions and caveats: Possible underestimation of total T cell responses by the TCR breadth and depth analyses was noted. Recipients of either vaccine or placebo displayed similar breadth of non-spike TCRs. Spike-specific TCR breadth in vaccine recipients exceeded that seen in placebo recipients.

CDR1 is LNHNV, CDR2 YYDKDF, per germline (reference sequence). This CDR3 contains 14 residues. Trimming shortened V by 5 bases and J by 9 bases, and 14 bases separated the two germline ends. Clones were sequenced by immunoSEQ multiplex PCR, and TCRdb holds only the in-frame ones, with some missing. The profile shows about 400,000 clones, roughly 85% of them singletons. The specimen was peripheral blood, collected in a trial of Ad26.COV2.S vaccine versus placebo. The clonotype originates from a person between 18 and 60 years old who received the Ad26.COV2.S COVID-19 vaccine or a placebo. The chain employs TRBV15 and TRBJ1-6, with TRBD1 as a possible D gene (5 bases). CDR3 in amino acids: CATSETSDSSPLHF. Written as DNA, the CDR3 is TGTGCCACCAGCGAGACCTCCGACAGTTCACCCCTCCACTTT.